The 17 T cell receptor beta chains below all came from one sample that was sequenced in a study of persistence of HIV-infected CD4 T cells. Their cognate antigens are unknown. An overlapping HIV-1 Gag peptide pool stimulated these cells at roughly 1 ug/peptide/mL. Memory cells lacking CD40L and CD69 with high CD45RO were sorted. The libraries were made with immunoSEQ version 4 in survey mode. The protocol was immunoSEQ multiplex PCR, while the TCRdb copy is restricted to in-frame clones and leaves out a portion. The sample has tens of thousands of clones, approximately 75% seen once. The sequenced sample was CD4+ T cells sorted from PBMCs after approximately 19-hour stimulation, obtained from a patient who received antiretroviral therapy. These receptors all stem from an adult man with HIV who was CMV-seropositive.

This clone was detected ten times or more. The chain couples TRBV2 to TRBJ1-6; 7 bases are a match to TRBD1. CDR1 is SNHLY and CDR2 is FYNNEI in the germline V gene. This CDR3 is 14 amino acids long. Trimming removed 6 bases from V and 7 bases from J; junction bases left unmatched: 6. The CDR3 DNA reads as TGTGCCAGCAGCTACGGACAGGAAAATTCACCCCTCCACTTT. The encoded protein is CASSYGQENSPLHF.

The chain carries TRBV6-1 and TRBJ1-5; D gene ambiguous. Germline CDR1 and CDR2: MNHNS and SASEGT. The V end was cut by 3 bases, the J end by 0 bases, with 3 bases between. CDR3 length: 13 amino acids. CDR3 bases: TGTGCCAGCAGTGAGGGTAGCAATCAGCCCCAGCATTTT. Its translation: CASSEGSNQPQHF.

CDR3 amino acids: CASSLGTGIVGELFF. CDR3 nucleotide sequence: TGTGCCAGCAGCTTGGGAACAGGGATTGTCGGGGAGCTGTTTTTT. This rearrangement joins TRBV7-9 to TRBJ2-2; weak D call: TRBD1 (6 bases). Trimming took 3 bases from V and 7 from J, leaving 15 bases between them. The CDR3 extends over 15 amino acids. Germline CDR1 is SEHNR and CDR2 is FQNEAQ (reference sequence).

V usage is TRBV19 and J usage is TRBJ1-1, with D unresolved. Germline V gives CDR1 LNHDA, CDR2 SQIVND (reference sequence). Trimming stripped 3 bases from V and 1 base from J, with 6 bases between. This CDR3 spans 13 amino acids. In DNA form, the CDR3 reads TGTGCCAGTAGTATGGTTAAGAACACTGAAGCTTTCTTT. It translates to CASSMVKNTEAFF.

V gene TRBV6-2 or TRBV6-3 combines with J gene TRBJ1-2; D unresolved. This CDR3 has 13 amino acids. CDR1 and CDR2 (germline): MNHEY, SVGEGT. V shed 2 bases and J shed 2 bases, with 6 bases lying between them. Here the CDR3 DNA reads TGTGCCAGCAGTTACAGGGTGAACTATGGCTACACCTTC. It codes for CASSYRVNYGYTF.

The chain employs TRBV27 and TRBJ1-4; TRBD1 matches at 12 bases. The CDR3 sequence is 18 residues long. Germline V gene sequence: CDR1 MNHEY, CDR2 SMNVEV (reference sequence). V shed 8 bases, J shed 8 bases, and the junction held 18 bases outside the gene matches. In DNA, the CDR3 is TGTGCCAGCTCACGGGGTCGGGACAGGGGGCGCGTTGCGGAAAAACTGTTTTTT. This sequence encodes CASSRGRDRGRVAEKLFF.

The chain links TRBV11-3 to TRBJ2-1; D is unresolved. V lost 5 bases and J lost 4, with 15 bases in between. The V gene's germline CDR1 is SGHNT and CDR2 YENEEA. CDR3 length: 15 amino acids. The CDR3 spells CASSPDHSVYNEQFF. CDR3 coding DNA: TGTGCCAGCAGCCCGGACCATTCCGTTTACAATGAGCAGTTCTTC.

This clone turned up a few times. The V and J genes are TRBV5-6 and TRBJ1-5, with D perhaps matching TRBD1 (6 bases). The V and J ends lost 2 bases and 2 bases respectively, with 14 bases between them. Germline CDR1 is SGHDT and CDR2 is YYEEEE. This CDR3 has 16 amino acids. The DNA for the CDR3 is TGTGCCAGCAGCTTAGGGGGGGTTCGTGGCAATCAGCCCCAGCATTTT. Translating it yields CASSLGGVRGNQPQHF.

The count of this clone is one. V gene TRBV6-6 combines with J gene TRBJ1-3; TRBD1 aligns across 7 bases. Germline CDR1 is MNHNY and CDR2 is SVGAGI (reference sequence). The CDR3 totals 14 residues. V lost 4 bases and J lost 2; bases outside the gene matches: 2. CDR3 region: CASSLTGTGNTIYF. The CDR3 DNA is TGTGCCAGCAGTTTGACAGGGACTGGAAACACCATATATTTT.

This clone has only a few counts. The genes are TRBV18 and TRBJ2-2; 8 bases map to TRBD1. This CDR3 has 15 amino acids. CDR1 is KGHSH, CDR2 LQKENI, per germline. V shed 5 bases, J shed 5 bases, and the junction held 7 bases outside the gene matches. For the CDR3, the DNA is TGTGCCAGCTCATCCGGGACAGGCCGGACCGGGGAGCTGTTTTTT. Translating gives CASSSGTGRTGELFF.

The chain has TRBV7-2 and TRBJ2-2; 8 nucleotides match TRBD1. V lost 1 base to trimming and J lost 4 bases; unmatched junction nucleotides: 2. The CDR3 is 15 residues long. Germline values: CDR1 SGHTA, CDR2 FQGNSA. For the CDR3, the DNA is TGTGCCAGCAGCTTAGACAGGGGGACCACCGGGGAGCTGTTTTTT. It is translated as CASSLDRGTTGELFF.

This clone was seen just once. Here the CDR3 DNA reads TGTGCCAGCAGTCTGGCTCGAGGAGATACGCAGTATTTT. Translating it yields CASSLARGDTQYF. The V gene is TRBV7-8, the J gene TRBJ2-3, with D unresolved. Germline lookup yields CDR1 SGHVS and CDR2 FQNEAQ. This CDR3 is 13 amino acids long. The V end was cut by 6 bases, the J end by 5 bases, with 12 bases between.

V usage is TRBV28 and J usage is TRBJ1-6; a weak D match, TRBD1 (6 bases). Trimming removed 5 bases at V and 4 bases at J, with 9 bases between. Germline values: CDR1 MDHEN, CDR2 SYDVKM. The CDR3 covers 14 residues. CDR3 protein: CASSQTGYNSPLHF. The CDR3 DNA follows: TGTGCCAGCAGTCAGACAGGATATAATTCACCCCTCCACTTT.

V is TRBV3-1 (or the pseudogene TRBV3-2) and J is TRBJ2-1; D tentatively fits TRBD1 or TRBD2 (6 bases each). The CDR3 extends over 17 amino acids. CDR1 LGHDT and CDR2 YNNKEL come from the germline V gene (reference sequence). V lost 4 bases and J 4 bases, leaving 20 bases between the germline ends. The CDR3: CASSLRRNREEYNEQFF. For the CDR3, the DNA is TGTGCCAGCAGCCTCCGGCGGAACAGGGAGGAGTACAATGAGCAGTTCTTC.

The gene calls are TRBV6-1 and TRBJ2-7; 7 positions agree with TRBD1. J lost 2 bases, V lost 0 bases, and 16 bases had no gene match. The CDR3 has 19 amino acids. In germline, CDR1 is MNHNS, CDR2 SASEGT. CDR3: CASSEAVFGGSDRTYEQYF. CDR3 DNA: TGTGCCAGCAGTGAAGCGGTTTTCGGCGGGTCGGACAGGACCTACGAGCAGTACTTC.

Note on this clone: A much larger clone is a single base away; this may be a read error. This chain uses TRBV2 with TRBJ1-5; TRBD1 matches 8 bases. Germline CDR1 reads SNHLY; CDR2 reads FYNNEI. There are 13 residues in the CDR3. V lost 6 bases to trimming and J lost 2 bases; unmatched junction nucleotides: 0. The chain's CDR3 is CASRDRGNQPQHF. DNA of the CDR3: TGTGCCAGCAGGGACAGGGGCAATCAGCCCCAGCATTTT.

This clone was seen only once. V gene TRBV27 combines with J gene TRBJ2-7; perhaps TRBD2 as D (6 bases). CDR3 length: 14 amino acids. Germline lookup yields CDR1 MNHEY and CDR2 SMNVEV (reference sequence). Trimming stripped 3 bases from V and 4 bases from J, with 13 bases between. The CDR3 nucleotides are TGTGCCAGCAGTTTCTTTGGGGGAGGATACGAGCAGTACTTC. This encodes CASSFFGGGYEQYF.